Listed below are T cell receptor beta chains from one sample, sequenced in a study of T cells in Graves' hyperthyroidism and ophthalmopathy. TCRdb re-derived calls from the multiplex PCR reads in MiXCR, one entry per CDR3 protein. This repertoire shows about half a million distinct CDR3 sequences, roughly 24% found once; its top ten account for over 9%. The sample taken for sequencing was blood. These receptor sequences come from a woman aged 25 to 45 with Graves' ophthalmopathy. Each CDR3 is given with its conserved first and last residue. D genes are given only for firm matches. Clone size appears in some rows only: once, few, many, or a class for an expanded clone.

J gene	D gene	V gene	clone size	CDR3 protein	CDR3 DNA
TRBJ1-1	TRBD1	TRBV6-4	many	CASSCMGTGNTEAFF	TGTGCCAGCAGTTGCATGGGGACAGGGAACACTGAAGCTTTCTTT
TRBJ2-7	TRBD1	TRBV27	.	CASSLYRGFEQYF	TGTGCCAGCAGTTTATACAGGGGCTTCGAGCAGTACTTC
TRBJ1-5	.	TRBV18	few	CASSRTPGQSNQPQHF	TGTGCCAGCTCACGAACCCCCGGACAGAGCAATCAGCCCCAGCATTTT
TRBJ1-2	.	TRBV4-1	.	CASRDARRRDLGYTF	TGCGCCAGCAGGGACGCGAGACGTAGGGACCTTGGCTACACCTTC
TRBJ1-2	.	TRBV5-1	.	CASSLQISGGYTF	TGCGCCAGCAGCTTACAGATCTCGGGAGGCTACACCTTC
TRBJ2-7	.	TRBV7-2	many	CASSQRWAYEQYF	TGTGCCAGCAGCCAGAGATGGGCCTACGAGCAGTACTTC
TRBJ1-2	TRBD1	TRBV5-1	many	CASSLEAGGHGYTF	TGCGCCAGCAGCTTGGAGGCAGGGGGACATGGCTACACCTTC
TRBJ1-1	.	TRBV28	many	CASSYREQTEAFF	TGTGCCAGCAGTTACAGGGAGCAGACTGAAGCTTTCTTT
TRBJ1-1	.	TRBV5-1	.	CASSRLGWEAEAFF	TGCGCCAGCAGTCGTCTGGGGTGGGAAGCTGAAGCTTTCTTT
TRBJ2-7	TRBD2	TRBV28	many	CASFPRGGTAAYEQYF	TGTGCCAGCTTCCCCCGGGGGGGGACGGCCGCTTACGAGCAGTACTTC
TRBJ1-5	.	TRBV12-3/TRBV12-4	many	CASSFRAWWANQPQHF	TGTGCCAGCAGTTTTCGGGCGTGGTGGGCCAATCAGCCCCAGCATTTT
TRBJ2-1	TRBD2	TRBV24-1	.	CATSGQGLAGYNEQFF	TGTGCCACCAGTGGGCAGGGACTAGCGGGATACAATGAGCAGTTCTTC
TRBJ1-3	.	TRBV20-1	many	CSAGALESGNTIYF	TGCAGTGCTGGCGCCCTGGAGTCCGGAAACACCATATATTTT
TRBJ2-2	TRBD2	TRBV11-1	many	CASSPSGTSGIGELFF	TGTGCCAGCAGCCCTTCCGGGACTAGCGGAATCGGGGAGCTGTTTTTT
TRBJ2-5	TRBD1	TRBV7-6	.	CASSLAGDRGLKETQYF	TGTGCCAGCAGCTTAGCAGGGGACAGGGGGCTGAAAGAGACCCAGTACTTC
TRBJ1-3	.	TRBV3-1	few	CASSQDPTGTNGNTIYF	TGTGCCAGCAGCCAAGATCCCACCGGGACGAATGGAAACACCATATATTTT
TRBJ2-7	TRBD1	TRBV7-2	.	CASSTTGQFNYEQYF	TGTGCCAGCAGCACCACGGGACAGTTCAACTACGAGCAGTACTTC
TRBJ2-5	TRBD2	TRBV6-1	.	CASKAGGGETQYF	TGTGCCAGCAAAGCGGGAGGAGGGGAGACCCAGTACTTC
TRBJ1-1	.	TRBV6-1	few	CASSQPSAGAGTEAFF	TGTGCCAGCAGCCAACCCTCGGCGGGGGCAGGAACTGAAGCTTTCTTT
TRBJ2-5	.	TRBV19	many	CASSFRQRARGETQYF	TGTGCCAGTAGTTTCCGCCAACGGGCTAGGGGAGAGACCCAGTACTTC
TRBJ1-1	TRBD1	TRBV18	.	CASSPPTGVQAFF	TGTGCCAGCTCACCACCGACAGGGGTACAAGCTTTCTTT
TRBJ1-2	.	TRBV12-5	many	CASGLDRASGYTF	TGTGCTAGTGGTTTGGACAGGGCAAGTGGCTACACCTTC
TRBJ2-7	TRBD2	TRBV12-3/TRBV12-4	many	CASSPTAGYTYEQYF	TGTGCCAGCAGCCCAACAGCGGGGTACACCTACGAGCAGTACTTC
TRBJ1-1	.	TRBV6-1	.	CASSEYVKGGRDTEAFF	TGTGCCAGCAGTGAATATGTAAAGGGGGGTCGGGACACTGAAGCTTTCTTT
TRBJ1-1	TRBD1	TRBV6-5	many	CASSYPLTGGATEAFF	TGTGCCAGCAGTTACCCCTTAACAGGGGGGGCCACTGAAGCTTTCTTT
TRBJ2-3	.	TRBV11-2	.	CASSPMGVITDTQYF	TGTGCCAGCAGCCCAATGGGAGTAATCACAGATACGCAGTATTTT
TRBJ2-7	TRBD2	TRBV27	.	CASSFSLAGDPYEQYF	TGTGCCAGCAGTTTTAGCCTAGCGGGGGATCCCTACGAGCAGTACTTC
TRBJ2-7	.	TRBV3-1	few	CASQDSSSYEQYF	TGTGCCAGCCAGGACTCCTCCTCCTACGAGCAGTACTTC
TRBJ2-4	.	TRBV7-8	many	CASSLEAGAIAKNIQYF	TGTGCCAGCAGCTTAGAGGCAGGGGCCATAGCCAAAAACATTCAGTACTTC
TRBJ1-1	TRBD1	TRBV19	few	CASRETGGRVEAFF	TGTGCCAGTAGAGAGACAGGGGGCCGCGTAGAAGCTTTCTTT
TRBJ2-7	.	TRBV5-1	.	CASSLPDGSYEQYF	TGCGCCAGCAGCTTACCGGACGGATCCTACGAGCAGTACTTC
TRBJ1-2	TRBD1	TRBV11-1	many	CASSEISLYGTEYHGYTF	TGTGCCAGCAGCGAGATTTCACTATATGGGACAGAGTACCATGGCTACACCTTC
TRBJ2-7	TRBD2	TRBV7-2	many	CASSLAGTSGYYSYEQYF	TGTGCCAGCAGCTTAGCAGGGACTAGCGGGTACTATTCCTACGAGCAGTACTTC
TRBJ1-5	TRBD1	TRBV30	few	CAYQGGGGQPQHF	TGTGCCTATCAGGGGGGAGGAGGTCAGCCCCAGCATTTT
TRBJ1-4	TRBD1	TRBV5-1	many	CASSPTGEAWLSEKLFF	TGCGCCAGCAGCCCCACAGGGGAGGCATGGTTGAGCGAAAAACTGTTTTTT
TRBJ2-5	TRBD1	TRBV2	.	CASGEPGGRETQYF	TGTGCCAGCGGGGAACCAGGGGGCCGGGAGACCCAGTACTTC
TRBJ2-2	.	TRBV6-5	many	CASSYTYGELFF	TGTGCCAGCAGTTACACTTACGGGGAGCTGTTTTTT
TRBJ2-5	.	TRBV27	once	CASSSTATGYQETQYF	TGCGCCAGCAGTAGTACGGCAACCGGATACCAAGAGACCCAGTACTTC
TRBJ2-6	.	TRBV6-2/TRBV6-3	few	CASSYPDSFSGANVLTF	TGTGCCAGCAGTTACCCGGACAGTTTCTCTGGGGCCAACGTCCTGACTTTC
TRBJ2-7	TRBD1	TRBV7-6	many	CASSSRQGLQYEQYF	TGTGCCAGCAGCTCCCGACAGGGGCTACAATACGAGCAGTACTTC
TRBJ1-5	.	TRBV20-1	.	CSARDRRYSNQPQHF	TGCAGTGCTAGGGACCGGAGATATAGCAATCAGCCCCAGCATTTT
TRBJ1-2	.	TRBV5-1	few	CASSLDPPGTNYGYTF	TGCGCCAGCAGCTTGGACCCCCCTGGGACTAACTATGGCTACACCTTC
TRBJ1-5	.	TRBV4-1	few	CASSPSNGNQPQHF	TGCGCCAGCAGCCCCTCTAACGGTAATCAGCCCCAGCATTTT
TRBJ2-7	.	TRBV11-1	many	CASSFMGQGIYEQYF	TGTGCCAGCAGCTTTATGGGGCAGGGGATCTACGAGCAGTACTTC
TRBJ1-5	.	TRBV30	few	CAWTKGDQPQHF	TGTGCCTGGACAAAGGGTGACCAGCCCCAGCATTTT
TRBJ1-2	.	TRBV24-1	many	CATSDSGNPYGYTF	TGTGCCACCAGTGATTCGGGTAACCCATATGGCTACACCTTC
TRBJ2-5	TRBD2	TRBV20-1	.	CSARGGEISPKETQYF	TGCAGTGCTAGGGGGGGGGAAATCTCCCCAAAGGAGACCCAGTACTTC
TRBJ2-5	TRBD1	TRBV20-1	many	CSAEGTGEQETQYF	TGCAGTGCCGAGGGGACAGGGGAACAAGAGACCCAGTACTTC
TRBJ2-5	.	TRBV5-1	.	CASSYGGQKETQYF	TGCGCCAGCAGCTACGGGGGCCAGAAAGAGACCCAGTACTTC
TRBJ2-3	TRBD1	TRBV27	.	CASSRGQGVTDTQYF	TGTGCCAGCAGTCGGGGACAGGGTGTAACAGATACGCAGTATTTT
TRBJ1-5	.	TRBV19	few	CATSRAANQPQHF	TGTGCCACCAGCCGGGCCGCAAATCAGCCCCAGCATTTT
TRBJ1-2	.	TRBV12-3/TRBV12-4	few	CASSFRPNKGVDYTF	TGTGCCAGCAGTTTTCGCCCCAACAAGGGGGTAGATTACACCTTC
TRBJ1-5	.	TRBV20-1	few	CSARDLVLLDSNQPQHF	TGCAGTGCTAGAGATCTTGTACTTCTCGATAGCAATCAGCCCCAGCATTTT
TRBJ1-1	.	TRBV29-1	.	CSVEENTEAFF	TGCAGCGTTGAAGAAAACACTGAAGCTTTCTTT
TRBJ2-5	.	TRBV19	.	CASISGATIRETQYF	TGTGCCAGTATATCCGGGGCCACCATTCGGGAGACCCAGTACTTC
TRBJ1-5	TRBD1	TRBV12-3/TRBV12-4	many	CASSRTGVASNQPQHF	TGTGCCAGCAGTAGGACAGGGGTAGCCAGCAATCAGCCCCAGCATTTT
TRBJ1-3	.	TRBV19	many	CASKAELSSGNTIYF	TGTGCCAGTAAGGCGGAACTGAGCTCTGGAAACACCATATATTTT